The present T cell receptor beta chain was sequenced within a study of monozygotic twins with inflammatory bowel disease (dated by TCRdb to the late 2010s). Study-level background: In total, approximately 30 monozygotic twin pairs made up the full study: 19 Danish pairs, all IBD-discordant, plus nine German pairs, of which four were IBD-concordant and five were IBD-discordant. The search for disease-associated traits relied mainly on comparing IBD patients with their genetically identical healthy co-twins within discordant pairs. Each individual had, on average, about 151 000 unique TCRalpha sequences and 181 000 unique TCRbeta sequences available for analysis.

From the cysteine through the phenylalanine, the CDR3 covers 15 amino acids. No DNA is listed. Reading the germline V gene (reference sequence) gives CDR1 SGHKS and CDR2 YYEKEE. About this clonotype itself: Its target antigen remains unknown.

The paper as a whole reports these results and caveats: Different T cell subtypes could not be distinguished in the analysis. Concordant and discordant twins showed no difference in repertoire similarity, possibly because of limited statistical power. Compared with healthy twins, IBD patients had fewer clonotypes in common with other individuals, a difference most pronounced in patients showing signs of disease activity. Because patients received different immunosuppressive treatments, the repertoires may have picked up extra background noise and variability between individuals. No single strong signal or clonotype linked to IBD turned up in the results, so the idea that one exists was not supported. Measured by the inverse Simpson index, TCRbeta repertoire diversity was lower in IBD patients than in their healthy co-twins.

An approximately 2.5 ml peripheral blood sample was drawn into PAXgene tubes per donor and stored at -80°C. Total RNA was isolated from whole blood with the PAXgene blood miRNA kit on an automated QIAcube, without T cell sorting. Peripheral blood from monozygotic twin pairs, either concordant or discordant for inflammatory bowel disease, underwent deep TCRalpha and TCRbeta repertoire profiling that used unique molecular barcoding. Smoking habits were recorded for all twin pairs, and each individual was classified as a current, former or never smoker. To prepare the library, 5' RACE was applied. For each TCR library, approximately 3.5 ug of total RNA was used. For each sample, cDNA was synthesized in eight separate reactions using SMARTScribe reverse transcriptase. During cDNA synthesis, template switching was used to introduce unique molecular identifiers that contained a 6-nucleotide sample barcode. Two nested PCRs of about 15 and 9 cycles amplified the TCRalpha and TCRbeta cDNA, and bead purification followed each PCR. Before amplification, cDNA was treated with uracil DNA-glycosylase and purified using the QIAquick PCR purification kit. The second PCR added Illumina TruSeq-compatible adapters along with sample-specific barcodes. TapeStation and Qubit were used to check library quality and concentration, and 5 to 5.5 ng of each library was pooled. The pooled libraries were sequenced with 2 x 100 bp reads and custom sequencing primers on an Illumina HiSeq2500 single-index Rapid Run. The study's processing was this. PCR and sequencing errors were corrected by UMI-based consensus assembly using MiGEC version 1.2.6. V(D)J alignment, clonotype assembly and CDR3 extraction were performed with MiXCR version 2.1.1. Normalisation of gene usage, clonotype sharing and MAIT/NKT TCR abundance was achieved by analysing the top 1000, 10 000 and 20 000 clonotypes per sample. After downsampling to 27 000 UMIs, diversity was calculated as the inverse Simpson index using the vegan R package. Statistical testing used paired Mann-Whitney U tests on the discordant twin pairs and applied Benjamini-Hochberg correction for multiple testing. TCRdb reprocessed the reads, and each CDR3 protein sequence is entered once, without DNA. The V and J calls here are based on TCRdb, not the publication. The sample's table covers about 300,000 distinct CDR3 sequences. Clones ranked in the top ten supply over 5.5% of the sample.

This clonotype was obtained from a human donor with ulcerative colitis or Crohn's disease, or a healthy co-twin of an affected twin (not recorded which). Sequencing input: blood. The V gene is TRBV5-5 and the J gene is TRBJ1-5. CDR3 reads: CASSLAHYSNQPQHF.